Each of the 31 T cell receptor beta chains below was sequenced from the same sample in a study of regulatory T cells in long-lasting Graves disease. Sample time point: newly diagnosed GD, antithyroid drugs for less than 3 months. Extracted PBMC RNA gave rise to the TCR library. Both iRepertoire HTBI primers and Arm-PCR of CDR3 regions were used to build the TCR beta libraries. TCRdb re-derived calls from the multiplex PCR reads in MiXCR, one entry per CDR3 protein. The top ten hold roughly 8.2% of the sample, which has about half a million distinct CDR3 sequences, around 12% seen once. These data were also filed under a second study, of T cells in Graves' hyperthyroidism and ophthalmopathy.

The sequenced sample was peripheral blood mononuclear cells (PBMCs), obtained at new diagnosis, from a patient treated with antithyroid drugs. The receptors stem from a woman in her twenties or thirties with Graves disease.

The chain has TRBV7-9 and TRBJ1-2; a weak D match, TRBD1 (6 bases). This CDR3 is 16 amino acids long. Germline CDR1 is SEHNR and CDR2 is FQNEAQ (reference sequence). Trimming took off 6 bases at V and 5 bases at J, with 22 bases between the two ends. In DNA form, the CDR3 reads TGTGCCAGCAGACCTTCCCCCGGACAGAGTCGATATGGCTACACCTTC. Its protein product is CASRPSPGQSRYGYTF.

In its sample, this clonotype was seen many times. This chain uses TRBV7-2 with TRBJ1-4, with 7 nucleotides matching TRBD1. There are 16 residues in the CDR3. J was trimmed by 8 bases and V by 5 bases; bases with no gene match: 14. Germline values: CDR1 SGHTA, CDR2 FQGNSA. CDR3 sequence: CASSTPGTAEGEKLFF. Written as DNA, the CDR3 is TGTGCCAGCAGCACTCCCGGGACAGCTGAGGGGGAAAAACTGTTTTTT. Full variable domain (rest looked up from reference TRBV7-2 and TRBJ1-4): GAGVSQSPSNKVTEKGKDVELRCDPISGHTALYWYRQSLGQGLEFLIYFQGNSAPDKSGLPSDRFSAERTGGSVSTLTIQRTQQEDSAVYLCASSTPGTAEGEKLFFGSGTQLSVL.

This clonotype was observed a handful of times. The chain links TRBV20-1 to TRBJ2-3; 8 bases map to TRBD1. The CDR3 covers 14 residues. Germline-derived CDR1 and CDR2 are DFQATT and SNEGSKA (reference sequence). With 7 bases clipped from V and 3 bases from J, the junction kept 9 bases outside the gene matches. The CDR3 here is CSVPDRAGTDTQYF. The CDR3 DNA reads as TGCAGTGTCCCGGACAGGGCTGGGACAGATACGCAGTATTTT.

The chain recombines TRBV6-1 with TRBJ1-1, with 11 bases lining up with TRBD1. V was clipped by 5 bases and J by 3 bases; unmatched bases: 5. This CDR3 region has 15 residues. Germline V gene lookup returns CDR1 MNHNS and CDR2 SASEGT. The CDR3 is CASSKRDRGDTEAFF. In DNA form, the CDR3 reads TGTGCCAGCAGTAAAAGGGACAGGGGGGACACTGAAGCTTTCTTT.

This clonotype was detected ten times or more. The V and J genes are TRBV28 and TRBJ1-1, with 7 bases fitting TRBD1. V shed 7 bases and J 4 bases; nucleotides not matched to a gene: 6. Germline loops: CDR1 MDHEN, CDR2 SYDVKM. CDR3 length: 13 amino acids. The CDR3 bases are TGTGCCAGCACTGGAGGGGGCGGCACTGAAGCTTTCTTT. Amino acid sequence: CASTGGGGTEAFF.

This clonotype was counted at least ten times. The chain employs TRBV28 and TRBJ2-1; TRBD2 aligns across 11 bases. Trimming took 7 bases from V and 3 from J; bases not matched to a gene: 11. The CDR3 covers 17 residues. Germline-derived CDR1 and CDR2 are MDHEN and SYDVKM. The DNA for the CDR3 is TGTGCCAGCACCGGAAACAGGGGGACTAGCGGCTACAATGAGCAGTTCTTC. Translating it yields CASTGNRGTSGYNEQFF.

This clonotype was picked up a small number of times. V gene TRBV4-3 combines with J gene TRBJ2-7; 12 bases fit TRBD2. This CDR3 region has 15 residues. V was clipped by 4 bases and J by 5 bases; unmatched bases: 6. Germline CDR1 reads LGHNA; CDR2 reads YSLEER. CDR3 bases: TGCGCCAGCAGCCCCGAAGGACTAGCGGGGAACGAGCAGTACTTC. Protein product: CASSPEGLAGNEQYF.

The table lists this clonotype with many counts. The chain joins TRBV27 to TRBJ2-1, with 7 bases that match TRBD2. The CDR3 spans 14 residues. Trimming took 7 bases from V and 6 from J; bases not matched to a gene: 9. Germline loops: CDR1 MNHEY, CDR2 SMNVEV (reference sequence). The DNA of the CDR3 is TGTGCCAGCACTGTCTTGGGAGGGCTCAATGAGCAGTTCTTC. Translating it yields CASTVLGGLNEQFF.

This clonotype was seen many times. The chain employs TRBV6-1 and TRBJ1-1; the match to TRBD1 covers 10 bases. Trimming at V came to 10 bases and at J to 1 base, leaving 3 bases not matched to a gene. This CDR3 contains 13 residues. In germline, CDR1 is MNHNS, CDR2 SASEGT. CDR3 in amino acids: CANRDRGNTEAFF. As DNA, the CDR3 is TGTGCCAACAGGGACAGGGGGAACACTGAAGCTTTCTTT.

This clonotype was found many times. The rearrangement links TRBV2 to TRBJ2-7; 11 bases match TRBD2. J was trimmed by 0 bases and V by 5 bases; bases with no gene match: 6. The germline V gene encodes CDR1 SNHLY and CDR2 FYNNEI. The length of the CDR3 is 16 residues. CDR3 DNA sequence: TGTGCCAGCAGTCCTAGCGGGAGGCCCAGCTCCTACGAGCAGTACTTC. Its translation: CASSPSGRPSSYEQYF.

This clonotype was counted ten times or more. The gene calls are TRBV30 and TRBJ2-3; TRBD2 matches at 7 bases. Germline assignment: CDR1 GTSNPN and CDR2 SVGIG (reference sequence). V shed 4 bases, J shed 3 bases, and the junction held 13 bases outside the gene matches. CDR3 length equals 16 residues. The CDR3 protein is CAWTGGRAGMTDTQYF. The CDR3 nucleotides read TGTGCCTGGACGGGTGGGAGGGCCGGAATGACAGATACGCAGTATTTT.

This clonotype was detected only a few times. The rearrangement links TRBV7-9 to TRBJ1-1; the D is unclear. The length of the CDR3 is 15 residues. Trimming shortened V by 1 base and J by 1 base, and 10 bases separated the two germline ends. Germline V lookup: CDR1 SEHNR, CDR2 FQNEAQ (reference sequence). The CDR3 here is CASSLVAGRNTEAFF. DNA of the CDR3: TGTGCCAGCAGCTTAGTGGCCGGGCGGAACACTGAAGCTTTCTTT.

This clonotype was observed many times. V and J are TRBV28 and TRBJ2-7; the match to TRBD1 covers 9 bases. The CDR3 extends over 15 amino acids. V lost 6 bases and J lost 3; bases outside the gene matches: 9. Germline V gene sequence: CDR1 MDHEN, CDR2 SYDVKM. The CDR3 sequence: CASSGGGQGYYEQYF. The CDR3 DNA sequence: TGTGCCAGCAGCGGCGGGGGACAGGGTTACTACGAGCAGTACTTC.

The chain joins TRBV30 to TRBJ1-1, with TRBD1 as a possible D gene (6 bases). Trimming cost V 4 bases and J 3 bases, with 12 bases left between them. Looked up from germline, CDR1 is GTSNPN and CDR2 is SVGIG (reference sequence). CDR3 length: 13 residues. The CDR3 sequence: CAWTTGADTEAFF. CDR3 DNA: TGTGCCTGGACGACAGGAGCTGACACTGAAGCTTTCTTT.

There are many counts of this clonotype. In nucleotides, the CDR3 is TGTGCCAGCAGACCAACTAGCGGGAGGATAACCGGGGAGCTGTTTTTT. This sequence encodes CASRPTSGRITGELFF. The genes are TRBV12-3 or TRBV12-4 and TRBJ2-2; 12 bases agree with TRBD2. This CDR3 region has 16 residues. The V and J ends lost 6 bases and 5 bases, in that order; junction bases with no gene match: 7.

In its sample, this clonotype was seen many times. J is TRBJ2-2 and V is TRBV10-3; perhaps TRBD2 as D (6 bases). The CDR3 covers 15 residues. The V gene's germline CDR1 is ENHRY and CDR2 SYGVKD. V lost 7 bases, J lost 0 bases, and 12 bases lay in between. The CDR3 loop is CAIKATSTNTGELFF. For the CDR3, the DNA is TGTGCCATCAAAGCAACTAGCACGAACACCGGGGAGCTGTTTTTT.

The gene calls are TRBV5-5 and TRBJ1-3, with a weak D call TRBD1 (5 bases). Germline loops: CDR1 SGHKS, CDR2 YYEKEE (reference sequence). The CDR3 runs to 15 residues. V lost 4 bases, J lost 4 bases, and 15 bases lay in between. CDR3 DNA sequence: TGTGCCAGCAGCAGTCAGTGGGGGGTCGGAAACACCATATATTTT. Residues: CASSSQWGVGNTIYF.

Of note for this clonotype: One base away lies a much larger clone, so this may be a sequencing read error. The rearrangement links TRBV20-1 to TRBJ2-5; D might be TRBD2 (5 bases). Trimming took 6 bases from V and 11 from J, leaving 19 bases between them. Germline V gives CDR1 DFQATT, CDR2 SNEGSKA (reference sequence). The CDR3 covers 12 residues. CDR3 in amino acids: CSASSVYNEQYF. As DNA, the CDR3 is TGCAGTGCGAGTAGCGTTTACAATGAGCAGTACTTC.

V and J are TRBV6-5 and TRBJ1-2; D gene unclear. From germline, CDR1 is MNHEY and CDR2 SVGAGI. CDR3 length equals 16 residues. The ends were cut back, 0 bases at V and 8 bases at J, with 19 bases in the middle. The CDR3 DNA reads as TGTGCCAGCAGTTACTCTAATGGACCCACGGTCGGAGGCTACACCTTC. It is translated as CASSYSNGPTVGGYTF.

In this sample, this clonotype turned up many times. The chain joins TRBV18 to TRBJ1-2, with D maybe TRBD1 (5 bases). Trimming removed 3 bases at V and 2 bases at J, with 16 bases between. The germline V gene has CDR1 KGHSH and CDR2 LQKENI. The CDR3 totals 16 residues. This chain's CDR3 is CASSPSPRQTNYGYTF. CDR3 DNA: TGTGCCAGCTCACCGTCCCCCCGACAGACAAACTATGGCTACACCTTC.

The rearrangement uses TRBV9 and TRBJ2-2; unclear D gene. Germline assignment: CDR1 SGDLS and CDR2 YYNGEE. Trimming pared 0 bases from V and 6 bases from J, leaving 15 bases between. The CDR3 has 16 amino acids. The DNA for the CDR3 is TGTGCCAGCAGCGTAGATTTCGGCAGAGTGGCCGGGGAGCTGTTTTTT. Its translation: CASSVDFGRVAGELFF.

This clonotype showed up just a few times. The chain recombines TRBV30 with TRBJ2-1; TRBD1 or TRBD2 may be the D gene (5 bases each). Trimming shortened V by 0 bases and J by 7 bases, and 22 bases separated the two germline ends. Germline lookup yields CDR1 GTSNPN and CDR2 SVGIG (reference sequence). The CDR3 runs to 17 residues. CDR3 sequence: CAWSVRGKKITGNEQFF. As DNA, the CDR3 is TGTGCCTGGAGTGTAAGGGGAAAGAAGATCACGGGGAATGAGCAGTTCTTC.

The chain couples TRBV2 to TRBJ2-2; TRBD1 might be the D (5 bases). Trimming took off 4 bases at V and 6 bases at J, with 9 bases between the two ends. CDR3 size: 13 residues. Germline CDR1 and CDR2: SNHLY and FYNNEI. In DNA form, the CDR3 reads TGTGCCAGCAGTGTTCCCAGGGCCGGGGAGCTGTTTTTT. This sequence encodes CASSVPRAGELFF.

This clonotype showed up just a few times. The rearrangement uses TRBV28 and TRBJ2-7, with D possibly being TRBD2 (5 bases). The CDR3 consists of 15 residues. Trimming pared 5 bases from V and 0 bases from J, leaving 14 bases between. CDR1 is MDHEN and CDR2 is SYDVKM in the germline V gene. CDR3 in DNA: TGTGCCAGCAGTCTCTCCGGGGTCCTCTCCTACGAGCAGTACTTC. It translates to CASSLSGVLSYEQYF.

This clonotype was recorded many times. The rearrangement uses TRBV2 and TRBJ2-7; 7 nucleotides line up with TRBD1. Germline V gives CDR1 SNHLY, CDR2 FYNNEI. V shed 4 bases and J 2 bases; nucleotides not matched to a gene: 8. The CDR3 has 15 amino acids. As DNA, the CDR3 is TGTGCCAGCAGTGGGTCTGTCGGGACAGCCTACGAGCAGTACTTC. This gives the protein CASSGSVGTAYEQYF.

This clonotype occurred many times. This chain links TRBV20-1 with TRBJ2-5; TRBD1 or TRBD2 may be the D gene (7 bases each). Germline CDR1 reads DFQATT; CDR2 reads SNEGSKA (reference sequence). The CDR3 has 13 residues. V was pared by 5 bases and J by 5 bases, with 15 bases between. Written as DNA, the CDR3 is TGCAGTGCTGTTGCCAGGGGGGGGGAGACCCAGTACTTC. Its protein product is CSAVARGGETQYF.

This clonotype was recorded at least ten times. The chain is built from TRBV11-2 and TRBJ1-6; D call uncertain. Trimming left V 4 bases short and J 7 bases short, with 8 bases between. The CDR3 spans 13 residues. Looked up from germline, CDR1 is SGHAT and CDR2 is FQNNGV. The chain's CDR3 is CASSSYSNSPLHF. The DNA of the CDR3 is TGTGCCAGCAGCTCCTACAGCAATTCACCCCTCCACTTT. Full variable domain (rest looked up from reference TRBV11-2 and TRBJ1-6): EAGVAQSPRYKIIEKRQSVAFWCNPISGHATLYWYQQILGQGPKLLIQFQNNGVVDDSQLPKDRFSAERLKGVDSTLKIQPAKLEDSAVYLCASSSYSNSPLHFGNGTRLTVT.

This clonotype was counted at least ten times. The chain carries TRBV11-3 and TRBJ2-1, with unresolved D. The CDR3 runs to 9 residues. Germline V gene data show CDR1 as SGHNT and CDR2 as YENEEA. The germline V and J ends were trimmed by 11 bases and 5 bases, with 4 bases remaining between them. The CDR3, as DNA: TGTGCCGGAGACAATGAGCAGTTCTTC. Encoded protein: CAGDNEQFF.

The chain employs TRBV5-1 and TRBJ1-6, with D unresolved. The CDR3 totals 16 residues. The germline V gene encodes CDR1 SGHRS and CDR2 YFSETQ. V was trimmed by 0 bases and J by 3 bases, leaving 10 bases between them. In nucleotides, the CDR3 is TGCGCCAGCAGCTTGGATAGGGCTAGCTATAATTCACCCCTCCACTTT. Translated: CASSLDRASYNSPLHF.

This clonotype has a handful of counts. V gene TRBV15 combines with J gene TRBJ1-4; D is uncertain. This CDR3 is 13 amino acids long. Trimming cost V 6 bases and J 5 bases, with 10 bases left between them. Germline V gives CDR1 LNHNV, CDR2 YYDKDF (reference sequence). The CDR3 DNA follows: TGTGCCACCAGAGATCCCCCGAATGAAAAACTGTTTTTT. Amino acids: CATRDPPNEKLFF.

This clonotype has just one count. A far more abundant clone sits one base away, making this likely a read error. The chain recombines TRBV5-6 with TRBJ1-1, with 9 bases lining up with TRBD1. The CDR3 runs to 16 residues. Germline CDR1 reads SGHDT; CDR2 reads YYEEEE. The CDR3 loop reads CASSLSYGTGRTETFF. The CDR3 DNA reads TGTGCCAGCAGTCTTTCGTATGGGACAGGGCGCACTGAAACTTTCTTT.